The rows below give T cell receptor beta chains drawn from one sample of a study of T cell responses to AZD1222 COVID-19 vaccine. Assay used: immunoSEQ multiplex PCR; TCRdb lists only in-frame clones, some missing. The sample consists of 150,000 to 250,000 clones, 80% to 95% of them appearing once. The sample in question was peripheral blood, obtained 28 days after the second AZD1222 dose. The source is an adult who received the AZD1222 COVID-19 vaccine. Both conserved end residues are part of each CDR3. The D gene is left open where the match is weak. Size is stated for part of the rows, as once, few or many counts, or as a class when the clone is expanded.

clone_size: .
v_call: TRBV5-1
j_call: TRBJ1-1
d_call: .
cdr3_aa: CASSLGPSLIGNTEAFF
cdr3_nt: TGCGCCAGCAGCTTGGGGCCGTCCTTGATTGGTAACACTGAAGCTTTCTTT

clone_size: .
v_call: TRBV4-2
j_call: TRBJ2-7
d_call: TRBD2
cdr3_aa: CASSPGGGLAGTLGEQYF
cdr3_nt: TGTGCCAGCAGCCCGGGGGGCGGACTAGCGGGGACCTTGGGGGAGCAGTACTTC

clone_size: .
v_call: TRBV4-2
j_call: TRBJ2-1
d_call: TRBD2
cdr3_aa: CASSQGTSAYNEQFF
cdr3_nt: TGTGCCAGCAGCCAAGGAACTAGCGCCTACAATGAGCAGTTCTTC

clone_size: .
v_call: TRBV30
j_call: TRBJ2-1
d_call: TRBD2
cdr3_aa: CAWSLAESSYNEQFF
cdr3_nt: TGTGCCTGGAGTCTAGCGGAAAGCTCCTACAATGAGCAGTTCTTC

clone_size: .
v_call: TRBV7-2
j_call: TRBJ1-1
d_call: .
cdr3_aa: CASSLIATSTEAFF
cdr3_nt: TGTGCCAGCAGCTTAATCGCGACGAGCACTGAAGCTTTCTTT

clone_size: .
v_call: TRBV5-1
j_call: TRBJ2-6
d_call: .
cdr3_aa: CASGTGANVLTF
cdr3_nt: TGCGCCAGCGGAACTGGGGCCAACGTCCTGACTTTC

clone_size: .
v_call: TRBV9
j_call: TRBJ2-5
d_call: .
cdr3_aa: CASSLSEETQYF
cdr3_nt: TGTGCCAGCAGCCTTAGCGAGGAGACCCAGTACTTC

clone_size: once
v_call: TRBV7-8
j_call: TRBJ2-1
d_call: TRBD2
cdr3_aa: CASSPEGGRVASYNEQFF
cdr3_nt: TGTGCCAGCAGCCCAGAAGGCGGGAGGGTTGCCTCCTACAATGAGCAGTTCTTC

clone_size: .
v_call: TRBV10-1
j_call: TRBJ2-3
d_call: TRBD2
cdr3_aa: CASSDGDYPDPDTQYF
cdr3_nt: TGCGCCAGCAGTGACGGGGACTACCCAGATCCAGATACGCAGTATTTT

clone_size: .
v_call: TRBV7-3
j_call: TRBJ2-5
d_call: TRBD2
cdr3_aa: CASSVLAGVGETQYF
cdr3_nt: TGTGCCAGCAGCGTACTAGCGGGAGTAGGGGAGACCCAGTACTTC

clone_size: .
v_call: TRBV18
j_call: TRBJ1-4
d_call: .
cdr3_aa: CASSPQGNEKLFF
cdr3_nt: TGTGCCAGCTCGCCGCAGGGTAATGAAAAACTGTTTTTT

clone_size: .
v_call: TRBV6-5
j_call: TRBJ2-7
d_call: .
cdr3_aa: CASSYVGGEDEQYF
cdr3_nt: TGTGCCAGCAGTTACGTCGGAGGGGAGGACGAGCAGTACTTC

clone_size: .
v_call: TRBV11-2
j_call: TRBJ1-5
d_call: TRBD1
cdr3_aa: CASSLSGGGNQPQHF
cdr3_nt: TGTGCCAGCAGCTTGTCAGGGGGCGGCAATCAGCCCCAGCATTTT

clone_size: few
v_call: TRBV5-1
j_call: TRBJ1-4
d_call: TRBD1
cdr3_aa: CASSVQGKNEKLFF
cdr3_nt: TGCGCCAGCAGCGTACAGGGGAAGAATGAAAAACTGTTTTTT

clone_size: .
v_call: TRBV3-1/TRBV3-2
j_call: TRBJ2-7
d_call: TRBD1
cdr3_aa: CASSQEMGQCFYEQYF
cdr3_nt: TGTGCCAGCAGCCAAGAAATGGGACAGTGCTTCTACGAGCAGTACTTC

clone_size: .
v_call: TRBV5-6
j_call: TRBJ2-7
d_call: TRBD1
cdr3_aa: CASSRGQGYEQYF
cdr3_nt: TGTGCCAGCAGCCGCGGACAGGGTTACGAGCAGTACTTC

clone_size: .
v_call: TRBV28
j_call: TRBJ1-3
d_call: .
cdr3_aa: CASTLGGFGNTIYF
cdr3_nt: TGTGCCAGCACCCTAGGTGGGTTCGGAAACACCATATATTTT

clone_size: .
v_call: TRBV27
j_call: TRBJ2-1
d_call: TRBD2
cdr3_aa: CASRRQPSGQLSYNEQFF
cdr3_nt: TGTGCCTCACGTAGGCAGCCTAGCGGGCAATTGTCCTACAATGAGCAGTTCTTC

clone_size: .
v_call: TRBV19
j_call: TRBJ2-5
d_call: .
cdr3_aa: CASSMRAGEQETQYF
cdr3_nt: TGTGCCAGTAGTATGAGGGCCGGCGAACAAGAGACCCAGTACTTC

clone_size: .
v_call: TRBV7-2
j_call: TRBJ2-7
d_call: .
cdr3_aa: CASSLGGRLQGPGEQYF
cdr3_nt: TGTGCCAGCAGCTTAGGGGGAAGGTTACAGGGCCCTGGCGAGCAGTACTTC

clone_size: .
v_call: TRBV18
j_call: TRBJ1-1
d_call: .
cdr3_aa: CASSQMNTEAFF
cdr3_nt: TGTGCCAGCTCACAAATGAACACTGAAGCTTTCTTT

clone_size: .
v_call: TRBV5-1
j_call: TRBJ2-7
d_call: .
cdr3_aa: CASSLGLDPYEQYF
cdr3_nt: TGCGCCAGCAGCTTGGGACTCGACCCCTACGAGCAGTACTTC

clone_size: .
v_call: TRBV6-4
j_call: TRBJ2-3
d_call: .
cdr3_aa: CASSAGLTDTQYF
cdr3_nt: TGTGCCAGCAGTGCGGGGTTAACAGATACGCAGTATTTT

clone_size: .
v_call: TRBV10-1
j_call: TRBJ1-2
d_call: .
cdr3_aa: CASSRDINYGYTF
cdr3_nt: TGCGCCAGCAGCCGGGACATTAACTATGGCTACACCTTC

clone_size: .
v_call: TRBV18
j_call: TRBJ2-7
d_call: .
cdr3_aa: CASSPYRDDEQYF
cdr3_nt: TGTGCCAGCTCACCGTACAGGGACGACGAGCAGTACTTC

clone_size: .
v_call: TRBV6-5
j_call: TRBJ2-1
d_call: .
cdr3_aa: CAAGVGGSYNEQFF
cdr3_nt: TGTGCCGCCGGGGTTGGAGGCTCCTACAATGAGCAGTTCTTC

clone_size: .
v_call: TRBV6-6
j_call: TRBJ1-1
d_call: .
cdr3_aa: CASSWTRGGAEAFF
cdr3_nt: TGTGCCAGCAGTTGGACTCGGGGCGGCGCTGAAGCTTTCTTT

clone_size: .
v_call: TRBV5-1
j_call: TRBJ1-4
d_call: .
cdr3_aa: CASSLEGNRENEKLFF
cdr3_nt: TGCGCCAGCAGCTTAGAAGGGAACAGGGAGAATGAAAAACTGTTTTTT

clone_size: .
v_call: TRBV9
j_call: TRBJ1-2
d_call: .
cdr3_aa: CASSVQSGEYGGYTF
cdr3_nt: TGTGCCAGCAGCGTACAATCAGGGGAATATGGCGGCTACACCTTC

clone_size: .
v_call: TRBV5-6
j_call: TRBJ1-1
d_call: TRBD1
cdr3_aa: CASSRDRGLNTEAFF
cdr3_nt: TGTGCCAGCAGCCGTGACAGGGGGCTGAACACTGAAGCTTTCTTT

clone_size: .
v_call: TRBV6-5
j_call: TRBJ2-7
d_call: .
cdr3_aa: CASSYSTTRTYEQYF
cdr3_nt: TGTGCCAGCAGTTATTCTACGACCCGGACCTACGAGCAGTACTTC

clone_size: .
v_call: TRBV7-3
j_call: TRBJ2-3
d_call: TRBD1
cdr3_aa: CASSPGQGSTDTQYF
cdr3_nt: TGTGCCAGCAGCCCGGGACAGGGGAGCACAGATACGCAGTATTTT

clone_size: .
v_call: TRBV28
j_call: TRBJ1-1
d_call: .
cdr3_aa: CASSPLGPGVGTEAFF
cdr3_nt: TGTGCCAGCAGTCCGTTAGGTCCCGGGGTGGGCACTGAAGCTTTCTTT

clone_size: .
v_call: TRBV12-3/TRBV12-4
j_call: TRBJ2-7
d_call: .
cdr3_aa: CASSAGYLYEQYF
cdr3_nt: TGTGCCAGCAGTGCGGGCTACTTGTACGAGCAGTACTTC

clone_size: .
v_call: TRBV28
j_call: TRBJ2-7
d_call: .
cdr3_aa: CASSLYGTSSYEQYF
cdr3_nt: TGTGCCAGCAGTTTATATGGGACGAGCTCCTACGAGCAGTACTTC

clone_size: .
v_call: TRBV28
j_call: TRBJ1-5
d_call: .
cdr3_aa: CASRFPRQPQHF
cdr3_nt: TGTGCCAGCAGGTTCCCCCGCCAGCCCCAGCATTTT

clone_size: .
v_call: TRBV7-3
j_call: TRBJ2-1
d_call: TRBD2
cdr3_aa: CASSPKAGTIGNEQFF
cdr3_nt: TGTGCCAGCAGCCCCAAGGCAGGGACTATTGGCAATGAGCAGTTCTTC

clone_size: .
v_call: TRBV7-9
j_call: TRBJ1-1
d_call: .
cdr3_aa: CASSLVYRGADTEAFF
cdr3_nt: TGTGCCAGCAGCTTAGTTTATCGGGGAGCGGACACTGAAGCTTTCTTT

clone_size: once
v_call: TRBV7-2
j_call: TRBJ2-7
d_call: TRBD2
cdr3_aa: CASSQPGLGAYEQYF
cdr3_nt: TGTGCCAGCAGCCAACCGGGACTAGGAGCCTACGAGCAGTACTTC

clone_size: .
v_call: TRBV6-6
j_call: TRBJ1-5
d_call: .
cdr3_aa: CASSLDGPSPQHF
cdr3_nt: TGTGCCAGCAGCCTGGACGGCCCGTCGCCCCAGCATTTT

clone_size: .
v_call: TRBV24-1
j_call: TRBJ1-1
d_call: .
cdr3_aa: CATGGEGNTEAFF
cdr3_nt: TGTGCCACCGGAGGGGAGGGAAACACTGAAGCTTTCTTT

clone_size: .
v_call: TRBV23-1
j_call: TRBJ1-1
d_call: .
cdr3_aa: CASSQSGDTEAFF
cdr3_nt: TGCGCCAGCAGTCAATCGGGGGACACTGAAGCTTTCTTT

clone_size: .
v_call: TRBV20-1
j_call: TRBJ1-2
d_call: .
cdr3_aa: CSARDKGGYTF
cdr3_nt: TGCAGTGCTAGAGATAAGGGCGGCTACACCTTC

clone_size: .
v_call: TRBV5-5
j_call: TRBJ2-5
d_call: .
cdr3_aa: CASSLARETQYF
cdr3_nt: TGTGCCAGCAGCTTGGCCCGGGAGACCCAGTACTTC

clone_size: .
v_call: TRBV29-1
j_call: TRBJ1-4
d_call: .
cdr3_aa: CSVVPTGEKLFF
cdr3_nt: TGCAGCGTTGTGCCTACCGGGGAAAAACTGTTTTTT

clone_size: .
v_call: TRBV28
j_call: TRBJ2-7
d_call: TRBD2
cdr3_aa: CASSLEGLAGGPGMYF
cdr3_nt: TGTGCCAGCAGTTTAGAGGGGCTAGCGGGAGGGCCTGGTATGTACTTC

clone_size: .
v_call: TRBV28
j_call: TRBJ1-5
d_call: .
cdr3_aa: CASSLTRVGDQPQHF
cdr3_nt: TGTGCCAGCAGTTTGACCCGTGTGGGGGATCAGCCCCAGCATTTT

clone_size: .
v_call: TRBV19
j_call: TRBJ1-6
d_call: TRBD1
cdr3_aa: CASTRQGAGNSPLHF
cdr3_nt: TGTGCCAGTACCCGACAGGGGGCTGGAAATTCACCCCTCCACTTT

clone_size: .
v_call: TRBV18
j_call: TRBJ2-7
d_call: .
cdr3_aa: CASSPSLQSSYEQYF
cdr3_nt: TGTGCCAGCTCACCAAGTCTCCAAAGCTCCTACGAGCAGTACTTC

clone_size: .
v_call: TRBV18
j_call: TRBJ2-5
d_call: TRBD2
cdr3_aa: CASSVGLAGTQETQYF
cdr3_nt: TGTGCCAGCTCAGTGGGACTAGCGGGGACCCAAGAGACCCAGTACTTC

clone_size: once
v_call: TRBV7-2
j_call: TRBJ2-1
d_call: .
cdr3_aa: CASGSGTHLYNEQFF
cdr3_nt: TGTGCCAGCGGTTCTGGGACGCACCTTTACAATGAGCAGTTCTTC

clone_size: .
v_call: TRBV10-3
j_call: TRBJ2-5
d_call: TRBD1
cdr3_aa: CAISDRDRGLETQYF
cdr3_nt: TGTGCCATCAGTGACCGGGACAGGGGGCTAGAGACCCAGTACTTC

clone_size: .
v_call: TRBV4-3
j_call: TRBJ2-1
d_call: TRBD2
cdr3_aa: CASSQAAGGPGEQFF
cdr3_nt: TGCGCCAGCAGCCAAGCGGCGGGAGGGCCGGGTGAGCAGTTCTTC

clone_size: .
v_call: TRBV27
j_call: TRBJ2-7
d_call: TRBD2
cdr3_aa: CASSLSLAGAPYEQYF
cdr3_nt: TGTGCCAGCAGTTTATCTCTAGCGGGAGCCCCTTACGAGCAGTACTTC

clone_size: .
v_call: TRBV19
j_call: TRBJ1-4
d_call: .
cdr3_aa: CASSMGEKLFF
cdr3_nt: TGTGCCAGTAGTATGGGGGAAAAACTGTTTTTT

clone_size: once
v_call: TRBV7-3
j_call: TRBJ1-6
d_call: .
cdr3_aa: CASSLTGGKGSPLHF
cdr3_nt: TGTGCCAGCAGCTTAACGGGTGGTAAGGGTTCACCCCTCCACTTT

clone_size: .
v_call: TRBV5-1
j_call: TRBJ1-4
d_call: TRBD1
cdr3_aa: CASSLEDRVHEKLFF
cdr3_nt: TGCGCCAGCAGCTTGGAGGACAGGGTGCATGAAAAACTGTTTTTT